This T cell receptor (beta chain) stems from a study of OX40 agonist ivuxolimab in advanced cancers. The protocol was immunoSEQ multiplex PCR, while the TCRdb copy is restricted to in-frame clones and leaves out a portion. The sample records some 58,000 clones, approximately 84% being singletons. The length of the CDR3 is 14 residues. V shed 5 bases and J shed 0 bases, with 9 bases lying between them. Germline CDR1 and CDR2: SGHRS and YFSETQ. This TCR came from an adult with an advanced solid tumor such as melanoma, head and neck, liver or kidney cancer. This chain connects TRBV5-1 to TRBJ1-5; D gene ambiguous. The starting material was CD4+ or CD8+ T cells sorted from blood, obtained in a trial of the OX40 agonist ivuxolimab. Written as DNA, the CDR3 is TGCGCCAGCAGGGAGGGCATTAGCAATCAGCCCCAGCATTTT. It codes for CASREGISNQPQHF. Drawing the rest from reference TRBV5-1 and TRBJ1-5, the complete variable domain is KAGVTQTPRYLIKTRGQQVTLSCSPISGHRSVSWYQQTPGQGLQFLFEYFSETQRNKGNFPGRFSGRQFSNSRSEMNVSTLELGDSALYLCASREGISNQPQHFGDGTRLSIL.